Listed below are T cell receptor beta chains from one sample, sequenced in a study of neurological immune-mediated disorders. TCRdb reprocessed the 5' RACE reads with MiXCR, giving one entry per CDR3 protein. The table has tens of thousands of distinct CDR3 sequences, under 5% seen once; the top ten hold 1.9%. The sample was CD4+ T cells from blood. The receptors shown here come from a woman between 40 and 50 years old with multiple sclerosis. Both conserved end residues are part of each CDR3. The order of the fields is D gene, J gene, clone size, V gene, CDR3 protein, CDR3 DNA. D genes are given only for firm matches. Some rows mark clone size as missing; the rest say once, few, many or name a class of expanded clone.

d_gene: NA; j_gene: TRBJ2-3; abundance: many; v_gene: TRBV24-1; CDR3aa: CATSDSADYSTDTQYF; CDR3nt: TGTGCCACCAGTGATTCAGCAGACTATAGCACAGATACGCAGTATTTT
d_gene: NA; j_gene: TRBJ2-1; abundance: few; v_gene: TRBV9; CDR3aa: CASSVGRSAVSLYNEQFF; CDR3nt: TGTGCCAGCAGCGTAGGAAGGTCAGCGGTGAGTTTATACAATGAGCAGTTCTTC
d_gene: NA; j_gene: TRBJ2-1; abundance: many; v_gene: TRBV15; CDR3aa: CATRPGRSSYNEQFF; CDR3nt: TGTGCCACCCGTCCGGGTCGGAGCTCCTACAATGAGCAGTTCTTC
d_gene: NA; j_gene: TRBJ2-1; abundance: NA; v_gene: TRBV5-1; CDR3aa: CASSLRQDEQFF; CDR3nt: TGCGCCAGCAGCTTGAGGCAGGATGAGCAGTTCTTC
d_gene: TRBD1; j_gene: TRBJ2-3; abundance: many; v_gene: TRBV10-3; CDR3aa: CAISGKQGRTTDTQYF; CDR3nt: TGTGCCATCAGTGGGAAACAGGGGCGCACCACAGATACGCAGTATTTT
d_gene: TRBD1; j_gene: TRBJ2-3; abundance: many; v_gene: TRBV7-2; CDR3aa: CASSLSGQVTDTQYF; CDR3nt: TGTGCCAGCAGCTTATCCGGACAGGTCACAGATACGCAGTATTTT
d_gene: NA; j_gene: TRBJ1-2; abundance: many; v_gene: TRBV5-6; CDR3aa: CASSLDLGVVDGYTF; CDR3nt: TGTGCCAGCAGCTTGGATCTAGGAGTAGTAGATGGCTACACCTTC
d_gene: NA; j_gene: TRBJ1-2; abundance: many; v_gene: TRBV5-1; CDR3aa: CASSLQSNYGYTF; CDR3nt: TGCGCCAGCAGCTTACAGTCTAACTATGGCTACACCTTC
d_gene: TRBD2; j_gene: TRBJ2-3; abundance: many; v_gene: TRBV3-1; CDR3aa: CASSLHSGGAATDTQYF; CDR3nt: TGTGCCAGCAGCCTCCATAGCGGGGGGGCCGCCACAGATACGCAGTATTTT
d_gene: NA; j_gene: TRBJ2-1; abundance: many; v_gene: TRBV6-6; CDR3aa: CASSYQGGTYNEQFF; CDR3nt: TGTGCCAGCAGTTACCAAGGGGGGACCTACAATGAGCAGTTCTTC
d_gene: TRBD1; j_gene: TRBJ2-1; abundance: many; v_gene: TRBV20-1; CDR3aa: CSARDLRRQGTNEQFF; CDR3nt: TGCAGTGCTAGAGATCTGAGGAGACAGGGGACGAATGAGCAGTTCTTC
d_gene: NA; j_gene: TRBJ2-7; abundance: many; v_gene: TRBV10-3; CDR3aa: CAIKLEGEQYF; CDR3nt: TGTGCCATCAAACTCGAGGGTGAGCAGTACTTC
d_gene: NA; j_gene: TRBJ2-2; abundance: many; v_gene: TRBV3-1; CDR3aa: CASSQEIQYTGELFF; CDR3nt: TGTGCCAGCAGCCAAGAAATACAGTACACCGGGGAGCTGTTTTTT
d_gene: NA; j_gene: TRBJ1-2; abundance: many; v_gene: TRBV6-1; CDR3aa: CASSIQDYGYTF; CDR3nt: TGTGCCAGCAGTATCCAGGACTACGGCTACACCTTC
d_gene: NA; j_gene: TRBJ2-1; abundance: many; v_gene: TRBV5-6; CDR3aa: CASSFRGIYNEQFF; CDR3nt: TGTGCCAGCAGCTTTAGGGGGATCTACAATGAGCAGTTCTTC
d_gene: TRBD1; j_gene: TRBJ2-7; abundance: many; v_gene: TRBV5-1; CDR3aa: CASSLGPGDRGYEQYF; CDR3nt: TGCGCCAGCAGCTTGGGCCCAGGGGACAGGGGCTACGAGCAGTACTTC
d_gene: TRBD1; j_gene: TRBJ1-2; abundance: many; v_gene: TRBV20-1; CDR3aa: CSARDQGAGAIRYGYTF; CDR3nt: TGCAGTGCTAGAGATCAGGGGGCGGGGGCGATACGGTATGGCTACACCTTC
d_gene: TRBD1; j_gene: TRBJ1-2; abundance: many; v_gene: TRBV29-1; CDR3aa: CSVEYRRQGYGYGYTF; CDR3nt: TGCAGCGTTGAATATCGTAGACAGGGGTACGGCTATGGCTACACCTTC
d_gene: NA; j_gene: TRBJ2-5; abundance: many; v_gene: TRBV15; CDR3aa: CATSSAWVGGGGETQYF; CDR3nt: TGTGCCACCAGCAGTGCTTGGGTTGGAGGAGGGGGAGAGACCCAGTACTTC
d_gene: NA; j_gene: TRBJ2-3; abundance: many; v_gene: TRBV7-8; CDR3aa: CASSLVGSWGADTQYF; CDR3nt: TGTGCCAGCAGCTTAGTGGGTAGCTGGGGTGCAGATACGCAGTATTTT
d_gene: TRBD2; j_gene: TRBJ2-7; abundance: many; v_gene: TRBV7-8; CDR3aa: CASSLGIASGVYEQYF; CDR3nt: TGTGCCAGCAGCTTAGGTATTGCTAGCGGGGTCTACGAGCAGTACTTC
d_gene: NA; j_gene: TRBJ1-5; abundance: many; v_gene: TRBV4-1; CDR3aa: CASSQDSRFNQPQHF; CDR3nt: TGCGCCAGCAGCCAAGATTCACGGTTCAATCAGCCCCAGCATTTT
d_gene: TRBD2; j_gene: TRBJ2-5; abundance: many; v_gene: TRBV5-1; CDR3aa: CASSLALAGGSETQYF; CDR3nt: TGCGCCAGCAGCTTGGCTCTAGCGGGGGGATCGGAGACCCAGTACTTC
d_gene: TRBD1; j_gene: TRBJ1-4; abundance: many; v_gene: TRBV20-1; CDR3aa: CSARHTGDEKLFF; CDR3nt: TGCAGTGCGCGTCATACAGGGGATGAAAAACTGTTTTTT
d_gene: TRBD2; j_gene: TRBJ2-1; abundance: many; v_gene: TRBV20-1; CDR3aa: CSASAGVGEQFF; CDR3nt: TGCAGTGCTAGCGCGGGGGTGGGTGAGCAGTTCTTC
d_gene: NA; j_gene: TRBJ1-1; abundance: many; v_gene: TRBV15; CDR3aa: CATSRVGYRGFTEAFF; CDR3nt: TGTGCCACCAGCAGAGTGGGGTACCGGGGGTTCACTGAAGCTTTCTTT
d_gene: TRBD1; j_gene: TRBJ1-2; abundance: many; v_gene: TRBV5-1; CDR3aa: CASSQTGGEDGYTF; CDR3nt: TGCGCCAGCAGCCAGACAGGGGGCGAGGATGGCTACACCTTC
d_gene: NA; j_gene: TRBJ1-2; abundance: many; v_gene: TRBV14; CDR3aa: CASSQVGINYGYTF; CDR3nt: TGTGCCAGCAGCCAAGTAGGGATTAACTATGGCTACACCTTC
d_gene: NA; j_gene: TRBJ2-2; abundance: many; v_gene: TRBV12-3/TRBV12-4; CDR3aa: CASSLWNTGELFF; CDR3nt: TGTGCCAGCAGTTTGTGGAACACCGGGGAGCTGTTTTTT
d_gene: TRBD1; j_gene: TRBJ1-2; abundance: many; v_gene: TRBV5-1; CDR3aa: CASSPDRGLYGYTF; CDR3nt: TGCGCCAGCAGCCCAGACAGGGGGCTCTATGGCTACACCTTC
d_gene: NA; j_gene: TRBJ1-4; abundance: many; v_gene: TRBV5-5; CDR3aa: CASSLTGTNEKLFF; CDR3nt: TGTGCCAGCAGCTTAACAGGGACTAATGAAAAACTGTTTTTT
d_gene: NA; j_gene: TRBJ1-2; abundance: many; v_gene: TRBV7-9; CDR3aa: CASSLYTGYGYTF; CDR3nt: TGTGCCAGCAGCTTGTACACAGGCTATGGCTACACCTTC
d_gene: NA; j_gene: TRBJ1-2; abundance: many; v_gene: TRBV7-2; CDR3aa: CASSLALSRSYGYTF; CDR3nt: TGTGCCAGCAGCTTAGCGCTGTCGCGTTCCTATGGCTACACCTTC
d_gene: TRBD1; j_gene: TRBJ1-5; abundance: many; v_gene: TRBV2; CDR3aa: CASRRQGGSNQPQHF; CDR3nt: TGTGCCAGCAGAAGACAGGGTGGAAGCAATCAGCCCCAGCATTTT
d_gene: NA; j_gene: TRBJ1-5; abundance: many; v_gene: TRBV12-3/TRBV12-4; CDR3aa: CASSYKTGYNQPQHF; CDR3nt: TGTGCCAGCAGTTATAAGACAGGCTACAATCAGCCCCAGCATTTT
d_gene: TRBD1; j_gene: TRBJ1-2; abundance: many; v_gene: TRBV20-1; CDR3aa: CSAPGQVDGYTF; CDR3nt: TGCAGTGCTCCCGGACAGGTCGATGGCTACACCTTC
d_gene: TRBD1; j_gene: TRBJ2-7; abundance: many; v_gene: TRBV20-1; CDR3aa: CSASWHRGTGPYEQYF; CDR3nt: TGCAGTGCTAGTTGGCATAGGGGGACAGGTCCCTACGAGCAGTACTTC